A selection of T cell receptor beta chains follows, all from one sample in a study of T-cell reconstitution after alpha-beta-depleted transplantation in children. A single record per CDR3 protein comes from TCRdb applying MiXCR to the PCR reads. The table includes some 600,000 distinct CDR3 sequences, roughly 15% detected once. Material: PBMCs from the stem cell graft donor, obtained from the stem cell graft. The receptor source for this set is a human donor who donated a stem cell graft to a child with acute myeloid leukemia. CDR3s include the opening cysteine and the closing phenylalanine or tryptophan. Each record gives: J gene, clone size, D gene, V gene, CDR3 protein, CDR3 DNA. A D gene is named only where the DNA matches it firmly. Clone sizes are given selectively: once, few, many, or a class where the clone is expanded.

TRBJ2-5	many	.	TRBV4-2	CASSSSRAETQYF	TGTGCCAGCAGCAGCAGCAGAGCGGAGACCCAGTACTTC
TRBJ2-5	many	.	TRBV5-6	CASSLDGGTYRETQYF	TGTGCCAGCAGCTTGGACGGTGGGACCTATCGAGAGACCCAGTACTTC
TRBJ2-7	many	.	TRBV27	CASSLGQSYEQYF	TGTGCCAGCAGCTTAGGACAGTCCTACGAGCAGTACTTC
TRBJ1-1	few	TRBD1	TRBV6-1	CASSGQGISTEAFF	TGTGCCAGCAGTGGACAGGGTATAAGCACTGAAGCTTTCTTT
TRBJ2-1	many	TRBD2	TRBV15	CATEGTSGGGEQFF	TGTGCCACCGAAGGGACTAGCGGGGGCGGTGAGCAGTTCTTC
TRBJ1-1	few	.	TRBV15	CATSRGTPEEAFF	TGTGCCACCAGCCGCGGAACCCCAGAGGAAGCTTTCTTT
TRBJ1-1	many	.	TRBV7-9	CASSLDGGEAFF	TGTGCCAGCAGCTTAGATGGCGGGGAGGCTTTCTTT
TRBJ2-3	few	TRBD2	TRBV4-3	CASSRITSGTDTQYF	TGCGCCAGCAGCCGAATTACTAGCGGCACAGATACGCAGTATTTT
TRBJ1-6	.	.	TRBV9	CASSAGGGAPLHF	TGTGCCAGCAGCGCCGGCGGGGGCGCACCCCTCCACTTT
TRBJ1-1	few	.	TRBV7-2	CASSLDRPRGAFF	TGTGCCAGCAGCTTAGACAGGCCCCGGGGGGCTTTCTTT
TRBJ1-3	.	.	TRBV30	CAWSSVRRGNTIYF	TGTGCCTGGAGTTCGGTCCGGAGGGGAAACACCATATATTTT
TRBJ2-6	few	TRBD1	TRBV7-8	CASSSDRAQSSGANVLTF	TGTGCCAGCAGCAGCGACAGGGCTCAGAGCTCTGGGGCCAACGTCCTGACTTTC
TRBJ1-5	.	TRBD1	TRBV28	CASSSLGAGGHFSNQPQHF	TGTGCCAGCAGTTCCCTCGGGGCAGGGGGCCATTTTAGCAATCAGCCCCAGCATTTT
TRBJ2-1	many	TRBD2	TRBV5-4	CASSPLNSGDYNEQFF	TGTGCCAGCAGCCCCCTTAACAGCGGGGACTACAATGAGCAGTTCTTC
TRBJ1-6	few	TRBD1	TRBV7-2	CASSLGGTGGSNSPLHF	TGTGCCAGCAGCTTAGGGGGTACAGGGGGCTCCAATTCACCCCTCCACTTT
TRBJ2-1	once	.	TRBV7-9	CASSFGRYRGDNEQFF	TGTGCTAGCAGCTTCGGAAGGTATAGAGGCGACAATGAGCAGTTCTTC
TRBJ2-1	many	TRBD2	TRBV20-1	CSARSQLAGDYNEQFF	TGCAGTGCCAGATCCCAACTAGCGGGGGACTACAATGAGCAGTTCTTC
TRBJ2-4	few	TRBD1	TRBV27	CASREGQGESKNIQYF	TGTGCCAGCAGAGAGGGACAGGGGGAATCCAAAAACATTCAGTACTTC
TRBJ2-1	many	TRBD2	TRBV20-1	CSASRAGGEQFF	TGCAGTGCTAGCAGAGCGGGGGGTGAGCAGTTCTTC
TRBJ2-3	many	.	TRBV20-1	CSAAMPSDTQYF	TGCAGTGCTGCTATGCCCTCGGATACGCAGTATTTT
TRBJ2-5	many	TRBD2	TRBV7-2	CASSKGTSGIETQYF	TGTGCCAGCAGCAAGGGGACTAGCGGGATAGAGACCCAGTACTTC
TRBJ1-5	.	TRBD1	TRBV6-1	CASGTGGGVGQPQHF	TGTGCCAGCGGGACAGGCGGCGGGGTGGGGCAGCCCCAGCATTTT
TRBJ2-1	.	.	TRBV7-8	CASSERREQFF	TGTGCCAGCAGCGAGAGGAGGGAGCAGTTCTTC
TRBJ1-1	.	.	TRBV28	CASSSTPGKAFF	TGTGCCAGCAGTTCAACGCCCGGGAAAGCTTTCTTT
TRBJ1-4	.	TRBD1	TRBV11-2	CASSIDRGEKLFF	TGTGCCAGCAGCATTGACAGGGGGGAAAAACTGTTTTTT
TRBJ2-7	.	.	TRBV4-3	CASSQGDGYEQYF	TGCGCCAGCAGCCAAGGTGACGGCTACGAGCAGTACTTC
TRBJ2-1	few	.	TRBV15	CATRTINGPEFF	TGTGCCACCAGAACCATCAACGGTCCCGAGTTCTTC
TRBJ2-1	few	TRBD2	TRBV6-1	CASSPTWGGGTDEQFF	TGTGCCAGCAGTCCGACGTGGGGGGGGGGTACGGATGAGCAGTTCTTC
TRBJ1-4	.	.	TRBV25-1	CASRTQGIGEKLFF	TGTGCCAGCAGGACGCAGGGGATTGGTGAAAAACTGTTTTTT
TRBJ2-3	.	TRBD2	TRBV27	CASSFRGGLTDTQYF	TGTGCCAGCAGTTTCCGGGGGGGCCTGACAGATACGCAGTATTTT
TRBJ1-5	many	.	TRBV20-1	CSASVYSNQPQHF	TGCAGTGCTAGTGTATATAGCAATCAGCCCCAGCATTTT
TRBJ1-6	.	.	TRBV13	CASSPGKGRCNSPLHF	TGTGCCAGCAGCCCTGGGAAGGGGAGGTGTAATTCACCCCTCCACTTT
TRBJ1-5	.	.	TRBV20-1	CSARGRGGMYNQPQHF	TGCAGTGCTAGAGGTCGGGGCGGAATGTACAATCAGCCCCAGCATTTT
TRBJ2-2	many	TRBD2	TRBV12-3/TRBV12-4	CASIVSGVAGELFF	TGTGCCAGCATTGTGAGCGGGGTAGCCGGGGAGCTGTTTTTT